The present entry profiles one T cell receptor beta chain with its context. Antigen: not known. The junction departs from germline at one end; a sequencing error may be responsible. At the time of sampling, donors were nominally healthy, though unrecorded immune exposures were likely. This sample was included in a study of cytomegalovirus exposure and HLA in healthy donors. 13 Jbeta primers and 60 Vbeta primers were used for the PCR. TCRdb's copy holds only in-frame clones and misses some; the assay was immunoSEQ multiplex PCR. The profile shows some 130,000 clones, 82% of them singletons. CDR3 size: 15 residues. The germline gives CDR1 MDHEN, CDR2 SYDVKM. Notes on the study in general: Cytomegalovirus-associated TCR beta chains were listed, numbering under 200. Highest at DRB1 and lowest at HLA-C, TCR association rates differed among HLA loci in a later analysis. Most TCR sequences were seen very rarely across donors, but some public TCRs occurred in many.

The rearrangement uses TRBV28 and TRBJ2-5; maybe TRBD1 (6 bases). The sample taken for sequencing was PBMCs. The receptor was derived from a male donor in good health and CMV-seropositive. CDR3 DNA sequence: TGTGCCAGCTCGAAAACTGCAGGGGTTTGGGAGACCCGGTACTTC. Translated: CASSKTAGVWETRYF.